Sequencing of this TCR beta chain was carried out in a study of blood T cell repertoires in COVID-19. The CDR3 is made up of 14 amino acids. Germline CDR1 is LGHDT and CDR2 is YNNKEL (reference sequence). V was cut by 4 bases and J by 6 bases, with 13 bases left in between. Under the authors' procedure: Reference gene primer amplification gave nucleated cell count estimates. Sequencing used immunoSEQ multiplex PCR; TCRdb keeps in-frame clones, though not all of them. D and trimming were read from the DNA, whereas the V and J calls and clone size are those reported in that table. The data show some 130,000 clones, 78% seen once.

The sample consisted of PBMCs or T cells enriched from blood (not recorded which). This chain uses TRBV3-1 (or the pseudogene TRBV3-2) with TRBJ2-1; possible D gene TRBD1, 5 bases. The receptor was derived from a woman in her forties or fifties who had recovered from COVID-19. CDR3 residues: CASSLSKQGNEQFF. The CDR3 DNA reads as TGTGCCAGCAGCCTATCGAAGCAGGGCAATGAGCAGTTCTTC.